The sequence of this T cell receptor beta chain was determined in a study of cytomegalovirus exposure and HLA in healthy donors. Study background: HLA-typed donors were the source of tens of millions of unique TCRs held in an early data release. Broader study findings: With further analysis later on, most CMV-associated TCR beta chains appeared HLA-restricted.

Vbeta (60) and Jbeta (13) primers were used in the PCR. Sequencing was performed with immunoSEQ multiplex PCR; in TCRdb, only in-frame clones are kept and a portion is missing. Of under 200,000 clones listed, over 75% are singletons. Germline assignment: CDR1 MNHNY and CDR2 SVGAGI (reference sequence). V lost 6 bases to trimming and J lost 3 bases; unmatched junction nucleotides: 4. The CDR3 has 13 amino acids. A word on this clone: Antigen specificity is unknown.

The material sequenced was PBMCs. The V and J genes are TRBV6-6 and TRBJ2-5; 7 positions agree with TRBD1. The sequence derives from a woman aged 50 to 65 in good health and CMV-seronegative. CDR3 amino acids: CASRNTGEETQYF. The CDR3 DNA reads as TGTGCCAGCAGAAATACAGGGGAAGAGACCCAGTACTTC.